A selection of T cell receptor beta chains follows, all from one sample in a study of beta chain features in type 1 diabetes. Only in-frame clones appear in the TCRdb table, and some are missing; sequencing was by immunoSEQ multiplex PCR. The sample has 500,000 to 800,000 clones, 9.5% to 15% seen once. The sequenced sample consisted of naive CD4+ T cells from blood. The source of these receptors is a man aged 25 to 45 with type 1 diabetes. The CDR3 runs from the conserved cysteine through the conserved F or W. D genes are given only for firm matches. Not all rows give a size; the values are once, few, many and, for expanded clones, a class.

J gene,D gene,V gene,clone size,CDR3 protein,CDR3 DNA
TRBJ2-1,-,TRBV30,few,CAWSVTIGDNEQFF,TGTGCCTGGAGTGTTACTATCGGGGACAATGAGCAGTTCTTC
TRBJ1-1,-,TRBV19,-,CASSIAGQNTEAFF,TGTGCCAGTAGTATAGCAGGACAAAACACTGAAGCTTTCTTT
TRBJ1-1,-,TRBV7-9,-,CASSTGLQNTEAFF,TGTGCCAGCAGTACAGGACTGCAGAACACTGAAGCTTTCTTT
TRBJ2-1,TRBD1,TRBV2,-,CASSHGQDYNEQFF,TGTGCCAGCAGTCACGGACAGGATTACAATGAGCAGTTCTTC
TRBJ2-7,TRBD2,TRBV13,few,CASSLQTSGYEQYF,TGTGCCAGCAGCCTCCAGACTAGCGGCTACGAGCAGTACTTC
TRBJ1-5,-,TRBV7-9,few,CASSLAGSNHNQPQHF,TGTGCCAGCAGCTTAGCAGGTAGTAATCACAATCAGCCCCAGCATTTT
TRBJ2-4,-,TRBV4-3,-,CASSQLPGVDIQYF,TGCGCCAGCAGCCAACTCCCAGGAGTGGACATTCAGTACTTC
TRBJ1-4,TRBD1,TRBV6-5,few,CASSRDRAPLQELFF,TGTGCCAGCAGTCGCGACAGGGCACCTTTGCAGGAACTGTTTTTT
TRBJ2-3,-,TRBV28,few,CASSPPTGRADTQYF,TGTGCCAGCAGTCCCCCGACAGGGAGGGCAGATACGCAGTATTTT
TRBJ2-1,-,TRBV27,few,CASNTRPGTMIHNEQFF,TGTGCCAGCAACACTCGCCCAGGGACAATGATTCACAATGAGCAGTTCTTC
TRBJ2-5,-,TRBV7-9,-,CASSSQGQETQYF,TGTGCCAGCAGCTCCCAGGGCCAAGAGACCCAGTACTTC
TRBJ2-3,-,TRBV29-1,few,CSVESRGGYIADTQYF,TGCAGCGTTGAAAGTCGTGGGGGCTATATTGCAGATACGCAGTATTTT